This T cell receptor beta chain derives from a study of STAT5B mutations in CD4+ large granular lymphocyte leukemia. Study outcomes and limitations: CD4-sorted patient repertoires seemed more clonal than healthy CD4+ repertoires. TRBV06-family usage was enriched in top patient clones (8/27) versus controls (2/35). Main leukemic clonotypes were patient-specific, but under 30% appeared at low frequency elsewhere.

Germline assignment: CDR1 MNHEY and CDR2 SVGAGI. This CDR3 is 11 amino acids long. V lost 6 bases and J lost 5, with 4 bases in between. Per the original data handling: The detection floor for productive clonotype frequency was 2.59 x 10-5. Only in-frame clones appear in the TCRdb table, and some are missing; sequencing was by immunoSEQ multiplex PCR. The V and J calls and clone size come from that table; D and trimming were worked out from the DNA. The table includes under 40,000 clones, under 85% detected once. This clone was seen only once. Its target is unknown. The sample contains more than one DNA sequence encoding this CDR3.

The receptor was isolated from a human donor in good health. Sequences were obtained from CD4+ T cells from blood buffy coats. The chain carries TRBV6-5 and TRBJ2-2; no clear D. The CDR3 coding sequence is TGTGCCAGCAGGAATACCGGGGAGCTGTTTTTT. Amino acid sequence: CASRNTGELFF.